These 15 T cell receptor beta chains share one sample of origin, sequenced in a study of cytomegalovirus exposure and HLA in healthy donors. Here immunoSEQ multiplex PCR was the method, and the copy in TCRdb shows in-frame clones only, minus some. The repertoire has around 300,000 clones, more than 75% of them found once; the top ten carry roughly 1%. The material sequenced was PBMCs. The origin of the receptors is a woman between 18 and 29 years old in good health and CMV-seronegative.

The J gene is TRBJ2-2, the V gene TRBV6-1, with D perhaps TRBD1 (6 bases). This CDR3 has 14 residues. Germline V gene lookup returns CDR1 MNHNS and CDR2 SASEGT. The V end lost 7 bases, the J end lost 6 bases, and 15 bases lay between the germline ends. In DNA form, the CDR3 reads TGTGCCAGCACGGAACAGGGTTTGCCCGGGGAGCTGTTTTTT. Its translation is CASTEQGLPGELFF.

The rearrangement uses TRBV27 and TRBJ1-2; possibly TRBD1 for D (5 bases). The V end was cut by 6 bases, the J end by 4 bases, with 15 bases between. The CDR3 consists of 14 residues. Germline CDR1 reads MNHEY; CDR2 reads SMNVEV (reference sequence). CDR3 in amino acids: CASRGPGGIYGYTF. The CDR3 nucleotides are TGTGCCAGCAGGGGTCCGGGGGGGATCTATGGCTACACCTTC.

This chain joins TRBV4-1 and TRBJ2-5, with TRBD2 matching 7 bases. The CDR3 extends over 16 amino acids. Trimming cost V 1 base and J 3 bases; bases outside gene matches: 8. Looked up from germline, CDR1 is MGHRA and CDR2 is YSYEKL. CDR3: CASSQGSPLAEETQYF. CDR3 DNA sequence: TGCGCCAGCAGCCAAGGTAGTCCGCTAGCGGAAGAGACCCAGTACTTC.

The chain carries TRBV6-1 and TRBJ1-4, with no clear D. Per germline, CDR1 MNHNS and CDR2 SASEGT. V dropped 3 bases and J dropped 5 bases, with 13 bases sitting between them. The CDR3 loop spans 15 amino acids. The CDR3: CASSDWTRLNEKLFF. The CDR3, as DNA: TGTGCCAGCAGTGATTGGACTCGTTTAAATGAAAAACTGTTTTTT.

A single count supports this clone. V usage is TRBV7-8 and J usage is TRBJ2-1, with TRBD2 as a possible D gene (6 bases). In germline, CDR1 is SGHVS, CDR2 FQNEAQ. This CDR3 is 17 amino acids long. Between the trimmed V and J ends, which lost 4 bases and 4 bases, there was a span of 20 bases. DNA of the CDR3: TGTGCCAGCAGCTCATACCCCACGGGGGAGATATACAATGAGCAGTTCTTC. It translates to CASSSYPTGEIYNEQFF.

The rearrangement links TRBV18 to TRBJ2-3, with 9 bases matching TRBD2. The V gene end was trimmed by 3 bases and the J gene end by 2 bases; junction bases not matched to a gene: 3. Germline V CDR1 and CDR2: KGHSH, LQKENI. The CDR3 totals 15 residues. The CDR3 DNA follows: TGTGCCAGCTCACCGTTAGCGGGAGTCACAGATACGCAGTATTTT. As protein: CASSPLAGVTDTQYF.

V is TRBV6-5 and J is TRBJ2-7; 8 nucleotides align to TRBD1. This CDR3 region has 14 residues. V shed 4 bases, J shed 4 bases, and the junction held 6 bases outside the gene matches. CDR1 is MNHEY, CDR2 SVGAGI, per germline. In DNA, the CDR3 is TGTGCCAGCAGTTCAAGACAGGGGCGGTACGAGCAGTACTTC. Its translation is CASSSRQGRYEQYF.

The V and J genes are TRBV6-4 and TRBJ1-2; 9 nucleotides line up with TRBD1. V shed 3 bases, J shed 8 bases, and the junction held 10 bases outside the gene matches. From germline, CDR1 is MRHNA and CDR2 SNTAGT. This CDR3 is built from 15 residues. CDR3 DNA: TGTGCCAGCAGTGAGGCGACAGGGGGTCACTGGGGCTACACCTTC. Amino acids: CASSEATGGHWGYTF.

J is TRBJ2-1 and V is TRBV27; D might be TRBD1 (6 bases). Germline CDR1 reads MNHEY; CDR2 reads SMNVEV (reference sequence). The CDR3 runs 17 residues. V lost 0 bases, J lost 7 bases, and 19 bases lay in between. CDR3 nucleotide sequence: TGTGCCAGCAGTTTATCGACCTGGGGCGGCAGGGGTAATGAGCAGTTCTTC. This gives the protein CASSLSTWGGRGNEQFF.

This rearrangement joins TRBV10-3 to TRBJ2-7; TRBD1 might be the D (6 bases). The CDR3 loop spans 13 amino acids. Germline assignment: CDR1 ENHRY and CDR2 SYGVKD. V was shortened by 7 bases and J by 0 bases, with 10 bases between the two germline ends. CDR3 amino acids: CAIKEDSSYEQYF. The DNA for the CDR3 is TGTGCCATCAAAGAGGACAGCTCCTACGAGCAGTACTTC.

The sample holds one count of this clone. V usage is TRBV19 and J usage is TRBJ2-7; 8 nucleotides match TRBD2. CDR3 size: 14 residues. Germline CDR1 LNHDA, CDR2 SQIVND (reference sequence). The trim removed 4 bases at V and 3 bases at J, leaving 5 bases unmatched. The CDR3 reads CASSRSSGNYEQYF. CDR3 bases: TGTGCCAGTAGTAGAAGTAGCGGGAACTACGAGCAGTACTTC.

The CDR3 sequence is CASSYYTSGRKYF. The CDR3 DNA reads TGTGCCAGCAGTTACTATACTAGCGGGAGGAAGTACTTC. J is TRBJ2-7 and V is TRBV6-5, with 12 positions matching TRBD2. Germline V CDR1 and CDR2: MNHEY, SVGAGI. This CDR3 spans 13 amino acids. The V gene end was trimmed by 1 base and the J gene end by 11 bases; junction bases not matched to a gene: 3.

The J gene is TRBJ2-1, the V gene TRBV5-5; 10 nucleotides agree with TRBD2. This CDR3 has 15 amino acids. From germline, CDR1 is SGHKS and CDR2 YYEKEE (reference sequence). Trimming cost V 5 bases and J 2 bases; bases outside gene matches: 4. CDR3 sequence: CASRASGGAYNEQFF. In nucleotides, the CDR3 is TGTGCCAGCAGGGCGAGCGGGGGGGCCTACAATGAGCAGTTCTTC.

The chain has TRBV30 and TRBJ2-1; weak D call: TRBD2 (5 bases). V was shortened by 3 bases and J by 2 bases, with 17 bases between the two germline ends. CDR3 length equals 16 residues. Germline V gene lookup returns CDR1 GTSNPN and CDR2 SVGIG (reference sequence). The CDR3 protein is CAWSPASEGPYNEQFF. In DNA form, the CDR3 reads TGTGCCTGGAGCCCTGCCTCAGAGGGCCCCTACAATGAGCAGTTCTTC.

This chain joins TRBV2 and TRBJ2-7; weak D call: TRBD2 (6 bases). Per germline, CDR1 SNHLY and CDR2 FYNNEI. This CDR3 region has 13 residues. The V end lost 6 bases, the J end lost 7 bases, and 16 bases lay between the germline ends. This CDR3 is CASRGGGPGEQYF. The CDR3 DNA sequence: TGTGCCAGCAGGGGGGGAGGACCGGGGGAGCAGTACTTC.